A single sample gave rise to the 15 T cell receptor beta chains below, sequenced in a study of vaccination effects on CD4 cells after COVID-19. Antigen-specific CD4+ T cells were first expanded with viral peptide pools by the ViraFEST assay and only then sequenced. Subsequent to a culture period of more than 8 days, CD4+ T cells were isolated. This person's SARS-CoV-2 infection, confirmed by PCR, occurred between March and December 2020. The table came from immunoSEQ multiplex PCR; TCRdb's copy has only in-frame clones and leaves some out. The sample gives around 25,000 clones, approximately 80% of which show up once; about a fifth is in the top ten. Their antigens are not known. This specimen consisted of CD4+ T cells from PBMCs cultured with HCoV-NL63 spike peptides, obtained before COVID-19 vaccination. The receptors were gathered from a human donor who had a prior SARS-CoV-2 infection.

The V gene is TRBV5-1, the J gene TRBJ2-6; D not certain. Trimming stripped 0 bases from V and 2 bases from J, with 6 bases between. The CDR3 has 15 residues. CDR1 and CDR2 (germline): SGHRS, YFSETQ. The CDR3 sequence: CASSLEVAGANVLTF. The CDR3 DNA sequence: TGCGCCAGCAGCTTGGAAGTTGCTGGGGCCAACGTCCTGACTTTC.

This chain joins TRBV9 and TRBJ2-3, with D unclear. The CDR3 spans 13 residues. Trimming removed 0 bases at V and 6 bases at J, with 8 bases between. CDR1 is SGDLS, CDR2 YYNGEE, per germline. DNA for the CDR3: TGTGCCAGCAGCGTAGGCGTGCAGGATACGCAGTATTTT. Protein sequence: CASSVGVQDTQYF.

The table lists this clone with a count of one. V and J are TRBV18 and TRBJ2-1; TRBD1 aligns across 7 bases. Germline CDR1 KGHSH, CDR2 LQKENI. The CDR3 sequence is 15 residues long. V was pared by 6 bases and J by 7 bases, with 12 bases of the junction left unmatched. The CDR3 protein is CASSPTGDLINEQFF. Written as DNA, the CDR3 is TGTGCCAGCTCGCCTACAGGGGATTTGATTAATGAGCAGTTCTTC.

The V and J genes are TRBV4-1 and TRBJ1-5; D perhaps matches TRBD1 (5 bases). The V gene's germline CDR1 is MGHRA and CDR2 YSYEKL. The CDR3 has 15 amino acids. Trimming left V 3 bases short and J 4 bases short, with 13 bases between. This CDR3 reads CASSHAGTINQPQHF. CDR3 DNA sequence: TGCGCCAGCAGCCATGCTGGGACCATTAATCAGCCCCAGCATTTT.

V and J are TRBV5-6 and TRBJ2-5, with TRBD2 matching over 12 bases. The CDR3 sequence is 16 residues long. Trimming at V came to 3 bases and at J to 4 bases, leaving 7 bases not matched to a gene. CDR1 and CDR2 from the germline V gene are SGHDT and YYEEEE. CDR3 protein: CASSSKPGLAGETQYF. CDR3 bases: TGTGCCAGCAGCTCGAAACCGGGACTAGCGGGAGAGACCCAGTACTTC.

This sequence joins TRBV6-5 and TRBJ2-1; 9 bases agree with TRBD2. With 5 bases clipped from V and 2 bases from J, the junction kept 1 base outside the gene matches. The CDR3 totals 14 residues. Germline CDR1 MNHEY, CDR2 SVGAGI. CDR3 sequence: CASSIAGAYNEQFF. The CDR3, as DNA: TGTGCCAGCAGTATAGCGGGGGCCTACAATGAGCAGTTCTTC.

V gene TRBV20-1 combines with J gene TRBJ2-7; D is unclear. Trimming cost V 6 bases and J 6 bases, with 9 bases left between them. This CDR3 contains 10 residues. Per the germline V gene, CDR1 is DFQATT and CDR2 is SNEGSKA (reference sequence). In DNA form, the CDR3 reads TGCAGTGCCCTATTGGTCGAGCAGTACTTC. This codes for CSALLVEQYF.

The rearrangement uses TRBV7-2 and TRBJ2-2, with TRBD1 identical over 9 bases. The CDR3 runs to 18 residues. J gave up 6 bases and V 0 bases, and 11 bases lay outside the gene matches. Per the germline V gene, CDR1 is SGHTA and CDR2 is FQGNSA. This CDR3 reads CASSLAGGTGPSSGELFF. Here the CDR3 DNA reads TGTGCCAGCAGCTTAGCGGGGGGGACAGGGCCCAGTTCCGGGGAGCTGTTTTTT.

The genes are TRBV11-3 and TRBJ2-3; TRBD1 might be the D (6 bases). The V gene lost 4 bases and the J gene lost 2 bases, with 10 bases spanning the gap. Germline lookup yields CDR1 SGHNT and CDR2 YENEEA. The CDR3 sequence is 14 residues long. The CDR3 DNA sequence: TGTGCCAGCAGCTCGGGACACTCCACAGATACGCAGTATTTT. It codes for CASSSGHSTDTQYF. The whole variable domain, filled in from reference TRBV11-3 and TRBJ2-3, reads EAGVVQSPRYKIIEKKQPVAFWCNPISGHNTLYWYLQNLGQGPELLIRYENEEAVDDSQLPKDRFSAERLKGVDSTLKIQPAELGDSAVYLCASSSGHSTDTQYFGPGTRLTVL.

The count of this clone is one. The V and J genes are TRBV3-1 (or the pseudogene TRBV3-2) and TRBJ1-1, with D tentatively TRBD1 (6 bases). This CDR3 contains 13 residues. V dropped 7 bases and J dropped 2 bases, with 11 bases sitting between them. The germline V gene has CDR1 LGHDT and CDR2 YNNKEL (reference sequence). In nucleotides, the CDR3 is TGTGCCAGCACCTCGGGGGGCAACACTGAAGCTTTCTTT. Encoded protein: CASTSGGNTEAFF.

The chain is built from TRBV18 and TRBJ2-7; perhaps TRBD1 as D (6 bases). V lost 1 base and J lost 2, with 9 bases in between. CDR1 and CDR2 (germline): KGHSH, LQKENI. CDR3 length: 14 amino acids. In DNA form, the CDR3 reads TGTGCCAGCTCACCACAGGACAGACCCTACGAGCAGTACTTC. Translated: CASSPQDRPYEQYF. Full variable domain (outside the CDR3, taken from reference TRBV18 and TRBJ2-7): NAGVMQNPRHLVRRRGQEARLRCSPMKGHSHVYWYRQLPEEGLKFMVYLQKENIIDESGMPKERFSAEFPKEGPSILRIQQVVRGDSAAYFCASSPQDRPYEQYFGPGTRLTVT.

The chain employs TRBV6-5 and TRBJ1-1; perhaps TRBD1 as D (5 bases). Germline V gene sequence: CDR1 MNHEY, CDR2 SVGAGI. Trimming removed 0 bases at V and 7 bases at J, with 12 bases between. This CDR3 spans 14 amino acids. As DNA, the CDR3 is TGTGCCAGCAGTTACTCTTGGCAGGGCGGTGAAGCTTTCTTT. Protein product: CASSYSWQGGEAFF.

This chain joins TRBV9 and TRBJ2-1, with D possibly being TRBD2 (6 bases). The germline gives CDR1 SGDLS, CDR2 YYNGEE. CDR3 length: 14 residues. Trimming took 0 bases from V and 9 from J, leaving 13 bases between them. The DNA of the CDR3 is TGTGCCAGCAGCGTAGACGGGGGAGACGGTGAGCAGTTCTTC. This encodes CASSVDGGDGEQFF.

This clone was picked up a small number of times. V and J are TRBV3-1 (or the pseudogene TRBV3-2) and TRBJ2-7, with D uncertain. CDR1 is LGHDT and CDR2 is YNNKEL in the germline V gene (reference sequence). The CDR3 has 14 amino acids. The V end lost 1 base, the J end lost 4 bases, and 11 bases lay between the germline ends. The CDR3 is CASSQAQELYEQYF. CDR3 DNA: TGTGCCAGCAGCCAAGCCCAGGAGCTTTACGAGCAGTACTTC.

J is TRBJ1-5 and V is TRBV18; unclear D gene. The CDR3 covers 15 residues. Looked up from germline, CDR1 is KGHSH and CDR2 is LQKENI. Trimming stripped 4 bases from V and 3 bases from J, with 13 bases between. The CDR3 nucleotides read TGTGCCAGCTCACAAGACGGGAGGGCCAATCAGCCCCAGCATTTT. Translated, it gives CASSQDGRANQPQHF.